This TCR beta chain was captured by sequencing in a study of cytomegalovirus exposure and HLA in healthy donors. Primers: 60 Vbeta forward and 13 Jbeta reverse. Using immunoSEQ multiplex PCR, the repertoire was profiled, and TCRdb retains in-frame clones only, with some absent. Of approximately 210,000 clones in the sample, around 90% were seen once. The CDR3 extends over 14 amino acids. V was clipped by 5 bases and J by 9 bases; unmatched bases: 7. Germline V gene lookup returns CDR1 MDHEN and CDR2 SYDVKM. This receptor was taken from a woman younger than 35 in good health and CMV-seronegative. This chain connects TRBV28 to TRBJ1-6; 7 bases are shared with TRBD1. The sample was PBMCs. The CDR3 protein is CASSTQGFSSPLHF. The CDR3 DNA is TGTGCCAGCAGTACACAGGGGTTCAGTTCACCCCTCCACTTT.